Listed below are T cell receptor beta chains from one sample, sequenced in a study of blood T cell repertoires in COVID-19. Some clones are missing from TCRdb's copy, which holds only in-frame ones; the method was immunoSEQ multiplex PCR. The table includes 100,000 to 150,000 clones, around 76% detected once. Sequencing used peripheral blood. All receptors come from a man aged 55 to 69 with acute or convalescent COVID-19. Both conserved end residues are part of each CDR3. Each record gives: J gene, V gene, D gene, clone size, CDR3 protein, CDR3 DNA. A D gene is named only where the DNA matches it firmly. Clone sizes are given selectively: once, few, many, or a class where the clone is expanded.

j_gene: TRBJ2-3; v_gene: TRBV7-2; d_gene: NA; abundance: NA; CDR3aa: CASSFSADTQYF; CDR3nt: TGTGCCAGCAGCTTTTCAGCGGATACGCAGTATTTT
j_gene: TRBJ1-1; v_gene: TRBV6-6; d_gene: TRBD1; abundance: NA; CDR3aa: CASTQTGPKAEAFF; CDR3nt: TGTGCCAGCACCCAGACAGGGCCTAAGGCTGAAGCTTTCTTT
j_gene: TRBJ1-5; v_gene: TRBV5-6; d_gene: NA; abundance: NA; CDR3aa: CASTLGWGDQPQHF; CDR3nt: TGTGCCAGCACCTTAGGCTGGGGGGATCAGCCCCAGCATTTT
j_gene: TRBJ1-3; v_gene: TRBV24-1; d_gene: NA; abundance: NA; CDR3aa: CATSGKDSHGGNTIYF; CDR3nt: TGTGCCACCAGTGGAAAAGACAGCCACGGGGGAAACACCATATATTTT
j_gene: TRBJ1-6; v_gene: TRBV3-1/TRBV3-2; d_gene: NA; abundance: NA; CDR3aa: CASSQGPFNSPLHF; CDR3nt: TGTGCCAGCAGCCAGGGGCCGTTTAATTCACCCCTCCACTTT
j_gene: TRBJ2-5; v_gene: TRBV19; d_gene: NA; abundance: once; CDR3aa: CASSVQETQYF; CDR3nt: TGTGCCAGTAGTGTACAAGAGACCCAGTACTTC
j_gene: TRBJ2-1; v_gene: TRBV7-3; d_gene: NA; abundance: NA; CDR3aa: CASSLASPNHNEQFF; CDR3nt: TGTGCCAGCAGCTTAGCGTCTCCTAATCACAATGAGCAGTTCTTC
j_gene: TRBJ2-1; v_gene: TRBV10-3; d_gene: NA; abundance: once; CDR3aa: CAIGEVANEQFF; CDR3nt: TGTGCCATCGGCGAAGTAGCCAATGAGCAGTTCTTC
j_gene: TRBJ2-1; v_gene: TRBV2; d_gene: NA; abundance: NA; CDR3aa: CASRRVEQFF; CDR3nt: TGTGCCAGCAGGCGGGTTGAGCAGTTCTTC
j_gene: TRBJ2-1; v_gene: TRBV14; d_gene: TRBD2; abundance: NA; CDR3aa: CASSQEAVIAGIYEQFF; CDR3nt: TGTGCCAGCAGCCAAGAGGCCGTAATAGCGGGAATATATGAGCAGTTCTTC
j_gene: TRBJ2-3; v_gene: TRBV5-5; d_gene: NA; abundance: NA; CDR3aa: CASSRDLSRTDTQYF; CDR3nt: TGTGCCAGCAGCCGAGACTTATCCCGCACAGATACGCAGTATTTT
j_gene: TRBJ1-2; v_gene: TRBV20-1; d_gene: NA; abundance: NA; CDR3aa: CSAGGAGVTNYGYTF; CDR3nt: TGCAGTGCTGGTGGGGCAGGCGTAACTAACTATGGCTACACCTTC
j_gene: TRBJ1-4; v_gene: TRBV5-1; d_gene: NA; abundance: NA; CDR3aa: CASSLAGDGNEKLFF; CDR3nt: TGCGCCAGCAGCTTGGCGGGGGACGGTAATGAAAAACTGTTTTTT
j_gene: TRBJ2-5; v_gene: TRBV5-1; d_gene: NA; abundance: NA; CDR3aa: CASSLSSGQRIQETQYF; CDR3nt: TGCGCCAGCAGCCTTTCCTCTGGACAGAGAATACAAGAGACCCAGTACTTC
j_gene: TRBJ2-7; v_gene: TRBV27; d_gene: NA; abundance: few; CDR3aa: CASSLSLSSLSYEQYF; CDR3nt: TGTGCCAGCAGTTTATCGTTATCTAGCCTCTCCTACGAGCAGTACTTC
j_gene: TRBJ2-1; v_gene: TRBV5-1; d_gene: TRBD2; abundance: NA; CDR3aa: CASSFGTSHNNEQFF; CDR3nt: TGCGCCAGCAGCTTTGGGACTAGCCATAACAATGAGCAGTTCTTC